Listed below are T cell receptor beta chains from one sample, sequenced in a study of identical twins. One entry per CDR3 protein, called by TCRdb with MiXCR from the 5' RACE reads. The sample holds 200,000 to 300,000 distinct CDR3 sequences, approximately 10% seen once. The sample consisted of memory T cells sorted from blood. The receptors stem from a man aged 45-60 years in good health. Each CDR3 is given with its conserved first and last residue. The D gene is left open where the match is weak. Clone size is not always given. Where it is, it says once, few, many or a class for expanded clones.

DNA: TGCAGTGCTAGAAACCCAACCCAGCGGACCCAGTACTTC
CDR3: CSARNPTQRTQYF
D: NA
J: TRBJ2-5
V: TRBV20-1
size: many

DNA: TGCGCCAGCAGCTTGGCCCCCAACAGGGGGCGGACTGCCGACTACTACGAGCAGTACTTC
CDR3: CASSLAPNRGRTADYYEQYF
D: TRBD1
J: TRBJ2-7
V: TRBV5-1
size: many

DNA: TGCAGTGCTTCCGTAAGGGGAATTGGCTCAGTTTCACCCCTCCACTTT
CDR3: CSASVRGIGSVSPLHF
D: NA
J: TRBJ1-6
V: TRBV20-1
size: few

DNA: TGTGCCAGCAGCCCCGGGGGACTAGCGGGAGGGCCTAGGGACCATGAGCAGTTCTTC
CDR3: CASSPGGLAGGPRDHEQFF
D: TRBD2
J: TRBJ2-1
V: TRBV4-2
size: few

DNA: TGCAGTGCCAAGACAGGGGTGAGGGAGACCCAGTACTTC
CDR3: CSAKTGVRETQYF
D: TRBD1
J: TRBJ2-5
V: TRBV20-1
size: many

DNA: TGTGCCAGCAGTCGACAGGAGAGTTACAATGAGCAGTTCTTC
CDR3: CASSRQESYNEQFF
D: NA
J: TRBJ2-1
V: TRBV12-3/TRBV12-4
size: many

DNA: TGTGCCAGCAGCTCCATGATCTCTGGAAACACCATATATTTT
CDR3: CASSSMISGNTIYF
D: NA
J: TRBJ1-3
V: TRBV7-2
size: NA

DNA: TGTGCCAGCAGCTACCTAACTAGCGCCGGTCGCACAGATACGCAGTATTTT
CDR3: CASSYLTSAGRTDTQYF
D: TRBD2
J: TRBJ2-3
V: TRBV7-6
size: few

DNA: TGTGCCAGCAGTTACGGGGCGGGCTACGAGCAGTACTTC
CDR3: CASSYGAGYEQYF
D: NA
J: TRBJ2-7
V: TRBV6-2/TRBV6-3
size: many

DNA: TGTGCCAGCACCATCGCACATCAAGAGACCCAGTACTTC
CDR3: CASTIAHQETQYF
D: NA
J: TRBJ2-5
V: TRBV12-3/TRBV12-4
size: few

DNA: TGCGCCAGCAGCCAAGATCGGGGAGGGCGCCCTGGAAACACCATATATTTT
CDR3: CASSQDRGGRPGNTIYF
D: NA
J: TRBJ1-3
V: TRBV4-3
size: NA

DNA: TGTGCCAGCAGTGTTGGGGGGGGCGATGAGCAGTTCTTC
CDR3: CASSVGGGDEQFF
D: NA
J: TRBJ2-1
V: TRBV2
size: NA

DNA: TGTGCCAGCAGCCCCAGGGGGCGACGTGGGGGCAATGAGCAGTTCTTC
CDR3: CASSPRGRRGGNEQFF
D: TRBD1
J: TRBJ2-1
V: TRBV13
size: few

DNA: TGCGCCAGCAGCCGACTAGCGGGGGCAGATACGCAGTATTTT
CDR3: CASSRLAGADTQYF
D: TRBD2
J: TRBJ2-3
V: TRBV4-1
size: many

DNA: TGCAGTGCTAGGTCGTCGCCCCGGCGAATGGCAGATACGCAGTATTTT
CDR3: CSARSSPRRMADTQYF
D: NA
J: TRBJ2-3
V: TRBV20-1
size: NA

DNA: TGCGCCAGCAGCCAAGAGGGCTCTAGCGGGGGGCGCACAGATACGCAGTATTTT
CDR3: CASSQEGSSGGRTDTQYF
D: TRBD2
J: TRBJ2-3
V: TRBV4-3
size: NA

DNA: TGTGCCAGCAGTCCCCGACAGGGGGGCCCACGAGCCCAGCATTTT
CDR3: CASSPRQGGPRAQHF
D: TRBD1
J: TRBJ1-5
V: TRBV12-3/TRBV12-4
size: NA

DNA: TGTGCCAGCAGTTACAGGGTAGCCCTCAACACTGAAGCTTTCTTT
CDR3: CASSYRVALNTEAFF
D: NA
J: TRBJ1-1
V: TRBV6-2/TRBV6-3
size: NA

DNA: TGTGCCTGGAGTGCTAATAGCAATCAGCCCCAGCATTTT
CDR3: CAWSANSNQPQHF
D: NA
J: TRBJ1-5
V: TRBV30
size: few

DNA: TGCGCCAGCAGCTTAGCAACGGTGGGCTCCAGGACCCAGTACTTC
CDR3: CASSLATVGSRTQYF
D: NA
J: TRBJ2-5
V: TRBV5-1
size: many

DNA: TGTGCCAGCAGCTTAGCAGGAGATTTAGCCTACGAGCAGTACTTC
CDR3: CASSLAGDLAYEQYF
D: NA
J: TRBJ2-7
V: TRBV7-2
size: few

DNA: TGTGCCAGCAGTGAGGGGGTTAGTCAGCCCCAGCATTTT
CDR3: CASSEGVSQPQHF
D: NA
J: TRBJ1-5
V: TRBV7-2
size: few